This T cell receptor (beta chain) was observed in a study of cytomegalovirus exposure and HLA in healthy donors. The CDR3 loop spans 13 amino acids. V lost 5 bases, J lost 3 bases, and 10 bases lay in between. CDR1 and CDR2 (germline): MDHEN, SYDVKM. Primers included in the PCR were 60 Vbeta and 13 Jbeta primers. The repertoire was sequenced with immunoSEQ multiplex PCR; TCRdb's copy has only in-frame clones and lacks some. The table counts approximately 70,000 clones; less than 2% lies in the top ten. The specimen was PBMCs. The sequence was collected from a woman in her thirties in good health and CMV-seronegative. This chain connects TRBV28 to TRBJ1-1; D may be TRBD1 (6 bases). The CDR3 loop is CASSRGFYTEAFF. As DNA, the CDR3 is TGTGCCAGCAGTAGGGGGTTCTACACTGAAGCTTTCTTT.